The sequence of this TCR beta chain was determined in a study of immune aging and cytomegalovirus after organ transplant (dated by TCRdb to about 2021). In terms of the full investigation: Three-drug immunosuppression with prednisone, tacrolimus, and mycophenolate was given to all transplant recipients. Study-level results and caveats: Following viremia, cells with an aged phenotype rose post-transplant no matter the clone size, with the increase showing up earlier in large clones (days 200-264) than in small clones. Large clones contained a bigger proportion of TEMRA cells, and over time the seven largest clones (fewer than 2,000 cells) picked up aged and TEMRA cells and lost TCM cells. Because CD57 was not measured in the sequencing data, a conservative gene-based aging definition was used instead.

Library creation used single-cell sequencing. Instrument used: Illumina NovaSeq 6000. For cell capture and library preparation, the team used the BD Rhapsody Targeted mRNA and AbSeq Reagent Kit in a microwell format. Libraries were prepared to cover TCR, sample tags, AbSeq, and targeted mRNA from the Human T-Cell Expression Panel plus custom TOX and TOX2 primers. An Illumina NovaSeq was used to sequence the libraries. The authors processed their data as follows. The analysis covered 9,000 to 13,000 cells in total, of which some 6,900 were CD8 T cells and 4494 were CD8 T cells with an identifiable TCR CDR3. On the Seven Bridges Genomics platform, raw data were run through the BD Rhapsody Targeted Analysis Pipeline with V(D)J processing. Quality control, Sample Tag demultiplexing with Lex-BDSMK, clone identification with VDJ Explorer, and Seurat clustering were performed in SeqGeq 1.6.0. Clones making up <1% of CD8 T cells were classified as non-expanded, and clones making up >2.5% of the sample were classified as clonal expansions. TCRdb cleaned the public reads at Q25 with fastp, built clones with MiXCR and kept in-frame beta chains. Each record represents a unique CDR3 protein, reported with the most common genes and DNA among its rows. None of the V and J calls come from the authors' own analysis; TCRdb made them. The sample contains about 20,000 distinct CDR3 sequences, approximately 40% of them found a single time. The biggest ten clones account for less than 30% of the sample.

Including the terminal cysteine and phenylalanine, the CDR3 comprises 15 residues. CDR3 DNA only is kept here, 45 bases in frame from base 1. The V end gives up 5 bases and the J end 5 bases, leaving 12 bases in the junction not matched to a gene. CDR1 and CDR2 are drawn from the germline V gene (reference sequence): DFQATT, SNEGSKA. The meaning of the sample's time point label: five sample-tagged time points from pre-transplant (day -1) to day 368 post-transplant, pooled. PBMC were thawed and then stimulated for 11 to 13 hours with a CMV IE-1 overlapping peptide library, with no transport inhibitors added. After being thawed and rested overnight, the cells were stimulated in R10 medium along with CD28/CD49d costimulation. The IE-1 peptide library was made up of 15-amino-acid peptides with 11-amino-acid overlaps. Each time point was barcoded using BD Single-Cell Multiplexing Kit Sample Tags, after which the barcoded samples were pooled and stained with oligo-conjugated anti-CD45RA plus sorting antibodies. A BD FACSAria III was used to sort CMV-responsive CD8+CD137+ and CD4+CD154+ T cells at 4-way purity. Blood was drawn into EDTA vacutainers and was processed by Ficoll gradient within 1-24 hours.

This clonotype was found a few times. Its antigen specificity is not known. The input lacks base qualities; no much larger clone sits a single base away. The sequence joins TRBV20-1 to TRBJ2-1; TRBD2 aligns with 7 central bases. The source material was CMV peptide-activated CD4+ and CD8+ T cells sorted from blood, sampled at five time points, pooled. Explained via the paper, the cell subset or site label denotes: sorted CD8+CD137+ and CD4+CD154+ T cells after about 12 h CMV IE-1 peptide stimulation. This clonotype was obtained from a female donor who had a heart transplant and CMV viremia. In nucleotide form, the sequence is TGCAGTGCTCAGGAGCGGGAAGACGACCACAATGAGCAGTTCTTC. It is translated as CSAQEREDDHNEQFF.